One sample yielded the 21 T cell receptor beta chains listed below, sequenced in a study of vaccination and CD4 T cells after COVID-19. The antigens of these receptors remain unknown. Treatment specified: approximately 9-day PBMC culture with coronavirus spike peptide pools or control peptides (ViraFEST assay). CD4+ T cells that had been cultured provided DNA sequenced with the Oncomine TCR Beta short-read assay. Using its own MiXCR run on the PCR reads, TCRdb lists one record per CDR3 protein. This sample has some 8,400 distinct CDR3 sequences, with around 29% found just once. The sequencing sample was made of cultured CD4+ T cells from blood. These receptors came from a human donor with COVID-19.

V gene TRBV11-1 combines with J gene TRBJ1-2; no clear D gene. V lost 2 bases, J lost 6 bases, and 13 bases lay in between. The CDR3 has 14 residues. CDR1 SGHAT and CDR2 FQDESV come from the germline V gene (reference sequence). The CDR3 region has the DNA TGTGCCAGCAGCTTAAGCCCTGGGCAGAATGGCTACACCTTC. The encoded protein is CASSLSPGQNGYTF.

V gene TRBV7-9 combines with J gene TRBJ1-3; 7 bases match TRBD1. The CDR3 is 14 amino acids. The trim removed 2 bases at V and 2 bases at J, leaving 0 bases unmatched. The germline V gene has CDR1 SEHNR and CDR2 FQNEAQ (reference sequence). CDR3: CASSLTGAGNTIYF. Here the CDR3 DNA reads TGTGCCAGCAGCTTAACAGGGGCTGGAAACACCATATATTTT.

J is TRBJ2-1 and V is TRBV7-2; D is undetermined. The V gene lost 4 bases and the J gene lost 8 bases, with 12 bases spanning the gap. The CDR3 spans 13 residues. Germline CDR1 is SGHTA and CDR2 is FQGNSA. CDR3 coding DNA: TGTGCCAGCAGCTCGAACAGTTTTGATGAGCAGTTCTTC. Protein sequence: CASSSNSFDEQFF.

This clonotype was seen more than once but under ten times. The gene calls are TRBV7-9 and TRBJ2-3, with 7 bases aligning to TRBD1. V shed 0 bases and J 4 bases; nucleotides not matched to a gene: 1. CDR3 length equals 14 residues. Per germline, CDR1 SEHNR and CDR2 FQNEAQ (reference sequence). This CDR3 is CASSLAGTADTQYF. The CDR3 DNA is TGTGCCAGCAGCTTAGCCGGGACAGCAGATACGCAGTATTTT.

The V gene is TRBV12-3 or TRBV12-4, the J gene TRBJ2-7, with D possibly matching TRBD2 (5 bases). V gave up 5 bases and J gave up 3 bases, with 20 bases separating them. This CDR3 comprises 16 residues. The CDR3 is CASSHTTRILGYEQYF. In DNA form, the CDR3 reads TGTGCCAGCAGTCATACTACTAGGATCCTCGGCTACGAGCAGTACTTC.

The V call is TRBV20-1, the J call TRBJ2-3; TRBD2 matches 7 bases. The germline V gene encodes CDR1 DFQATT and CDR2 SNEGSKA (reference sequence). The CDR3 runs to 14 residues. V was clipped by 6 bases and J by 2 bases; unmatched bases: 8. The CDR3 DNA reads as TGCAGTGCCATTAGCGGGTCACCCACAGATACGCAGTATTTT. Translated, it gives CSAISGSPTDTQYF.

The chain carries TRBV2 and TRBJ1-2; no clear D. This CDR3 has 15 residues. Germline V gene data show CDR1 as SNHLY and CDR2 as FYNNEI. V lost 6 bases and J 7 bases, leaving 21 bases between the germline ends. Here the CDR3 reads CASSPSRTVSGGYTF. CDR3 coding DNA: TGTGCCAGCAGCCCATCCCGGACGGTGAGCGGTGGCTACACCTTC. Looking up the rest from reference TRBV2 and TRBJ1-2 gives the full variable domain: EPEVTQTPSHQVTQMGQEVILRCVPISNHLYFYWYRQILGQKVEFLVSFYNNEISEKSEIFDDQFSVERPDGSNFTLKIRSTKLEDSAMYFCASSPSRTVSGGYTFGSGTRLTVV.

This clonotype was found a few times. The chain has TRBV6-1 and TRBJ1-1; TRBD1 matches at 9 bases. Germline trimming cut 3 bases from V and 1 base from J; bases unmatched to any gene: 3. Germline lookup yields CDR1 MNHNS and CDR2 SASEGT. This CDR3 spans 15 amino acids. The CDR3 loop reads CASSDRQGGNTEAFF. CDR3 sequence (DNA): TGTGCCAGCAGTGATAGACAGGGGGGGAACACTGAAGCTTTCTTT.

The chain employs TRBV7-2 and TRBJ1-2; D remains ambiguous. Trimming took off 3 bases at V and 2 bases at J, with 7 bases between the two ends. The CDR3 loop spans 13 amino acids. CDR1 is SGHTA, CDR2 FQGNSA, per germline. CDR3 amino acids: CASSLVMNYGYTF. Here the CDR3 DNA reads TGTGCCAGCAGCTTGGTTATGAACTATGGCTACACCTTC.

This clonotype was seen a handful of times. This chain uses TRBV2 with TRBJ1-6; D gene ambiguous. This CDR3 comprises 11 residues. CDR1 and CDR2 from the germline V gene are SNHLY and FYNNEI. V lost 8 bases and J lost 6, with 5 bases in between. CDR3 amino acids: CASQINSPLHF. CDR3 in DNA: TGTGCCAGCCAGATTAATTCACCCCTCCACTTT.

The V gene is TRBV6-4, the J gene TRBJ2-2, with 13 bases identical to TRBD2. V was clipped by 6 bases and J by 0 bases; unmatched bases: 1. Germline values: CDR1 MRHNA, CDR2 SNTAGT. This CDR3 spans 16 amino acids. CDR3 DNA: TGTGCCAGCAGACTAGCGGGGGGGACGAACACCGGGGAGCTGTTTTTT. Its protein is CASRLAGGTNTGELFF.

As concerns this clonotype: Compared with germline, one end of the junction differs, possibly owing to a read error. The chain recombines TRBV6-5 with TRBJ1-2; D is possibly TRBD1 (5 bases). There are 13 residues in the CDR3. The germline CDR1 and CDR2 sequences are MNHEY and SVGAGI. CDR3 DNA: TGTGCCAGCAGCTACTCCGGCAGGGATGGCTACACCTTC. This encodes CASSYSGRDGYTF.

This chain joins TRBV7-2 and TRBJ2-3; 9 bases align to TRBD2. This CDR3 is built from 17 residues. V shed 5 bases, J shed 4 bases, and the junction held 13 bases outside the gene matches. In germline, CDR1 is SGHTA, CDR2 FQGNSA. For the CDR3, the DNA is TGTGCCAGCAGCCCCTCACGGGGCGGGGGGGTAGCAGATACGCAGTATTTT. Protein sequence: CASSPSRGGGVADTQYF.

CDR3 coding DNA: TGTGCCAGCAGCTCCGGACAGGGATGGGGGCAGCCCCAGCATTTT. Translated: CASSSGQGWGQPQHF. J is TRBJ1-5 and V is TRBV7-6; the match to TRBD1 covers 8 bases. J was trimmed by 7 bases and V by 4 bases; bases with no gene match: 9. Germline loops: CDR1 SGHVS, CDR2 FNYEAQ. The CDR3 totals 15 residues.

The genes are TRBV12-3 or TRBV12-4 and TRBJ1-2; D remains unclear. The CDR3 is 11 residues long. V dropped 3 bases and J dropped 6 bases, with 5 bases sitting between them. CDR3 coding DNA: TGTGCCAGCAGTTTTCGTGATGGCTACACCTTC. This gives the protein CASSFRDGYTF.

This clonotype occurred once. This chain joins TRBV12-5 and TRBJ2-3; D remains unclear. V dropped 7 bases and J dropped 2 bases, with 10 bases sitting between them. Germline loops: CDR1 LGHNT, CDR2 FRNRAP. The CDR3 contains 13 residues. CDR3 sequence (DNA): TGTGCTAGTGCCACCGGCTTCACAGATACGCAGTATTTT. This codes for CASATGFTDTQYF.

This clonotype has more than one count but fewer than ten. The chain employs TRBV2 and TRBJ2-3; TRBD1 matches 10 bases. With 6 bases clipped from V and 1 base from J, the junction kept 4 bases outside the gene matches. This CDR3 has 15 residues. Looked up from germline, CDR1 is SNHLY and CDR2 is FYNNEI. DNA of the CDR3: TGTGCCAGCAGACCCGGGACAGGGGGCACAGATACGCAGTATTTT. Its translation is CASRPGTGGTDTQYF. Looking up the rest from reference TRBV2 and TRBJ2-3 gives the full variable domain: EPEVTQTPSHQVTQMGQEVILRCVPISNHLYFYWYRQILGQKVEFLVSFYNNEISEKSEIFDDQFSVERPDGSNFTLKIRSTKLEDSAMYFCASRPGTGGTDTQYFGPGTRLTVL.

The chain couples TRBV10-1 to TRBJ2-1; D is uncertain. V lost 5 bases to trimming and J lost 1 base, with 12 bases between them. CDR1 is WNHNN, CDR2 SYGVQD, per germline (reference sequence). The CDR3 spans 15 residues. The CDR3 is CASSTTVGSYNEQFF. The DNA for the CDR3 is TGCGCCAGCAGTACCACAGTCGGGTCCTACAATGAGCAGTTCTTC.

This clonotype was seen more than once but under ten times. The chain uses TRBV6-2 or TRBV6-3 and TRBJ1-2, with D perhaps TRBD1 (5 bases). The CDR3 spans 16 residues. CDR1 is MNHEY and CDR2 is SVGEGT in the germline V gene. With 2 bases removed from V and 7 bases from J, the gap between germline ends came to 20 bases. DNA for the CDR3: TGTGCCAGCAGTTACAAACAGGCGGCGCTGGTTGTTGGCTACACCTTC. This translates into CASSYKQAALVVGYTF.

The V and J genes are TRBV15 and TRBJ2-1; D might be TRBD1 (5 bases). Per the germline V gene, CDR1 is LNHNV and CDR2 is YYDKDF (reference sequence). V was clipped by 2 bases and J by 4 bases, with 12 bases between them. The CDR3 has 15 amino acids. CDR3 protein: CATSRRQSPYNEQFF. In DNA form, the CDR3 reads TGTGCCACCAGCAGAAGACAGTCACCGTACAATGAGCAGTTCTTC.

The chain couples TRBV7-3 to TRBJ1-1, with D possibly being TRBD1 (6 bases). Germline V gene data show CDR1 as SGHTA and CDR2 as FQGTGA. V was trimmed by 5 bases and J by 5 bases, leaving 18 bases between them. This CDR3 comprises 15 residues. CDR3 residues: CASSLEGGEGTEAFF. In DNA form, the CDR3 reads TGTGCCAGCAGCCTTGAAGGGGGAGAGGGGACTGAAGCTTTCTTT.